A selection of T cell receptor beta chains follows, all from one sample in a study of CD4 and CD8 cells across lung adenocarcinoma regions. TCRdb redid the calling of the PCR reads with MiXCR, one entry per CDR3 protein. The sample includes approximately 10,000 distinct CDR3 sequences, approximately 50% of them seen just once. What was sequenced was CD8+ T cells from the margin of a lung tumor. All receptors derive from a male donor with lung adenocarcinoma. The CD4 and CD8 labels of this study may be unreliable. Both conserved end residues are part of each CDR3. The D gene is left open where the match is weak. Some rows mark clone size as missing; the rest say once, few, many or name a class of expanded clone.

.	TRBV10-1	13	medium-sized	TRBJ2-1	TGCGCCAGCAGCGGGGAGCTCTACAATGAGCAGTTCTTC	CASSGELYNEQFF
.	TRBV27	15	many	TRBJ2-1	TGTGCCAGCAGTTTTTGGGTGTCGACTGCCGGTGAGCAGTTCTTC	CASSFWVSTAGEQFF
TRBD1	TRBV6-1	15	.	TRBJ2-1	TGTGCCAGCAGTGAAGAGTCAGGGGGCTACAATGAGCAGTTCTTC	CASSEESGGYNEQFF
TRBD2	TRBV27	16	.	TRBJ2-1	TGTGCCAGCAGCGGGTGGGGAAGCGGGAGGGACAATGAGCAGTTCTTC	CASSGWGSGRDNEQFF
.	TRBV6-1	14	.	TRBJ2-1	TGTGCCAGCAGTGAAGCGGGTGGCTACAATGAGCAGTTCTTC	CASSEAGGYNEQFF
.	TRBV6-1	14	.	TRBJ2-7	TGTGCCAGCAGTAGGAGTTCTGCTACCTACGAGCAGTACTTC	CASSRSSATYEQYF
TRBD2	TRBV5-1	14	.	TRBJ2-7	TGCGCCAGCAGCTCAGTAGCGGGAGTCTACGAGCAGTACTTC	CASSSVAGVYEQYF
TRBD1	TRBV6-5	13	many	TRBJ1-2	TGTGCCAGCAGCCCGGGGACAGGGAGTGGCTACACCTTC	CASSPGTGSGYTF
.	TRBV6-8	12	.	TRBJ2-1	TGTGCCAAGGCTGTGGGCATCAATGAGCAGTTCTTC	CAKAVGINEQFF
.	TRBV6-1	15	.	TRBJ2-1	TGTGCCAGCAGTGAAGAAGCGGGCTCCTACAATGAGCAGTTCTTC	CASSEEAGSYNEQFF
.	TRBV10-1	15	many	TRBJ2-1	TGCGCCAGCATTCAAGGAGTTCAGAGGACCAATGAGCAGTTCTTC	CASIQGVQRTNEQFF
TRBD1	TRBV3-1	15	.	TRBJ2-1	TGTGCCAGCAGCTTGTGGACAGGGGGCTGGGGTGAGCAGTTCTTC	CASSLWTGGWGEQFF
TRBD1	TRBV6-1	15	.	TRBJ1-5	TGTGCCAGCAGGGGGGACAGGTATAGCAATCAGCCCCAGCATTTT	CASRGDRYSNQPQHF
.	TRBV6-1	11	many	TRBJ2-3	TGTGCCACCTCTCCGGCAGATACGCAGTATTTT	CATSPADTQYF
TRBD2	TRBV7-9	15	once	TRBJ2-1	TGTGCCAGCAGGCCTAGCGGGAATCTGAACAATGAGCAGTTCTTC	CASRPSGNLNNEQFF
.	TRBV7-2	13	once	TRBJ2-5	TGTGCCAGCAGCACTTACTTGGAAGAGACCCAGTACTTC	CASSTYLEETQYF
TRBD1	TRBV6-1	13	.	TRBJ1-2	TGTGCCAGCAGTCGCACAGGGGGCGAGGGCTACACCTTC	CASSRTGGEGYTF
TRBD2	TRBV6-5	15	few	TRBJ2-5	TGTGCCAGCAGTTCGGGACTAGCGGGGGGGAGGACCCAGTACTTC	CASSSGLAGGRTQYF
.	TRBV10-3	15	.	TRBJ2-3	TGTGCCATGGGTTACCAGACTGTCGGCACACATGCGCAGTACTTT	CAMGYQTVGTHAQYF
TRBD1	TRBV6-1	16	.	TRBJ2-1	TGTGCCAGCAGTCCCCGGACAGGGTTTAGCTCCTACGAGCAGTTCTTC	CASSPRTGFSSYEQFF
.	TRBV6-1	14	medium-sized	TRBJ2-2	TGTGCCAGCAGTCGGACCTTTGGCACCGGGGAGCTGTTTTTT	CASSRTFGTGELFF
TRBD2	TRBV6-1	15	many	TRBJ2-1	TGTGCCAGCAGTGAGACTAGCGGGGGGAGCGATGAGCAGTTCTTC	CASSETSGGSDEQFF
TRBD1	TRBV6-1	15	.	TRBJ2-3	TGTGCCAGCAGCCGTGACAGGGTCGGAACAGATACGCAGTATTTT	CASSRDRVGTDTQYF
TRBD1	TRBV6-1	15	.	TRBJ2-2	TGTGCCAGCAGCGGACGGCCGGATGGGACAGGTACGCTGTATTTT	CASSGRPDGTGTLYF
.	TRBV6-5	14	.	TRBJ1-1	TGTGCCAGCAAATCTCCGGGATCCCACACTGAAGCTTTCTTT	CASKSPGSHTEAFF
TRBD2	TRBV27	14	.	TRBJ2-7	TGTGCCAGCAGTTTATCTGCGGGGGGGCTCGAGCAGTACTTC	CASSLSAGGLEQYF